This T cell receptor beta chain was captured in a study of breast tumors, draining lymph nodes, adjacent tissues. Study-wide results and caveats: Tumor T cell lymph node origin was a supported hypothesis, not proven.

V lost 4 bases and J lost 2; bases outside the gene matches: 12. The CDR3 has 18 amino acids. Germline loops: CDR1 SGHRS, CDR2 YFSETQ. TCRdb ran MiXCR on the multiplex PCR reads and lists one entry per CDR3 protein. Among about 270,000 distinct CDR3 sequences listed, around 31% were seen once. Samples came from axillary lymph nodes draining the breast cancer. There are many counts of this clonotype. The antigen remains undetermined. This clonotype was sampled from a female donor with breast cancer. Some clones in this sample may be carry-over from other donors' samples. The chain is built from TRBV5-1 and TRBJ2-6; TRBD1 aligns across 7 bases. Sample: axillary lymph node tissue. CDR3 coding DNA: TGCGCCAGCAGCCCCCGGGACAGCCTTTCTACTGGGGCCAACGTCCTGACTTTC. Its translation: CASSPRDSLSTGANVLTF.